Shown below are 17 T cell receptor beta chains from a single sample sequenced in a study of T cells in Graves' hyperthyroidism and ophthalmopathy. RNA transcripts served as the template for amplifying TCR beta CDR3 regions. Using the HTBI primer set, a first-round RT-PCR was run on the TCR CDR3. TCRdb re-called the multiplex PCR reads with MiXCR, one entry per CDR3 protein. Of approximately 610,000 distinct CDR3 sequences listed, approximately 14% are singletons. Source material: blood. The receptors originated from a middle-aged woman with Graves' ophthalmopathy.

This clonotype was counted at least ten times. Written as DNA, the CDR3 is TGTGCCAGCAGTTTACAGGGCTATGGCTACACCTTC. Translated: CASSLQGYGYTF. The chain combines TRBV12-3 or TRBV12-4 with TRBJ1-2, with D maybe TRBD1 (5 bases). This CDR3 spans 12 amino acids. V was pared by 2 bases and J by 4 bases, with 5 bases between.

This clonotype was seen many times. This chain uses TRBV10-3 with TRBJ2-5; the D is unclear. CDR1 and CDR2 (germline): ENHRY, SYGVKD. The V gene lost 4 bases and the J gene lost 1 base, with 7 bases spanning the gap. This CDR3 is built from 13 residues. The CDR3 DNA reads as TGTGCCATCAGTGCAGCTGTCCAAGAGACCCAGTACTTC. Its translation is CAISAAVQETQYF.

This clonotype was seen at least ten times. This CDR3 is CAIRAGGPNTEAFF. CDR3 coding DNA: TGTGCCATCCGCGCGGGGGGCCCAAACACTGAAGCTTTCTTT. V and J are TRBV12-3 or TRBV12-4 and TRBJ1-1; TRBD1 might be the D (6 bases). CDR3 length equals 14 residues. V was pared by 10 bases and J by 2 bases, with 17 bases between.

This clonotype was seen at least ten times. The chain employs TRBV6-1 and TRBJ1-2, with D possibly being TRBD1 (5 bases). Germline V CDR1 and CDR2: MNHNS, SASEGT. V was trimmed by 2 bases and J by 7 bases, leaving 11 bases between them. This CDR3 comprises 13 residues. CDR3 sequence: CASSESGRGGYTF. In DNA, the CDR3 is TGTGCCAGCAGTGAATCAGGGAGGGGTGGCTACACCTTC.

On this clonotype: It may be a read error: a sequence one base away is much more abundant. The chain has TRBV5-5 and TRBJ2-7; 11 nucleotides align to TRBD1. The germline V gene encodes CDR1 SGHKS and CDR2 YYEKEE (reference sequence). The CDR3 covers 15 residues. Trimming at V came to 4 bases and at J to 4 bases, leaving 7 bases not matched to a gene. For the CDR3, the DNA is TGTGCCAGCAGCATTCACCGGGACAGGGGGTACGAGCAGTACTTC. The encoded protein is CASSIHRDRGYEQYF.

There are many counts of this clonotype. V usage is TRBV5-1 and J usage is TRBJ1-1; D ambiguous. Trimming took off 4 bases at V and 4 bases at J, with 17 bases between the two ends. The CDR3 sequence is 15 residues long. The V gene's germline CDR1 is SGHRS and CDR2 YFSETQ. The CDR3 spells CASSGGLRESTEAFF. Here the CDR3 DNA reads TGCGCCAGCAGCGGCGGACTTCGGGAGAGCACTGAAGCTTTCTTT.

This clonotype was detected many times. The rearrangement links TRBV28 to TRBJ2-3; unclear D gene. The CDR3 has 13 amino acids. Deletions cut 2 bases from V and 5 bases from J, with 8 bases between. Germline V gene lookup returns CDR1 MDHEN and CDR2 SYDVKM. The CDR3 nucleotides are TGTGCCAGCAGTTTAGTTGATGGAGATACGCAGTATTTT. It specifies CASSLVDGDTQYF.

This clonotype was picked up many times. The chain employs TRBV15 and TRBJ1-3; D is unclear. The ends were cut back, 2 bases at V and 7 bases at J, with 6 bases in the middle. Germline CDR1 LNHNV, CDR2 YYDKDF (reference sequence). The CDR3 is made up of 12 amino acids. The CDR3 reads CATSRKLNTIYF. In nucleotides, the CDR3 is TGTGCCACCAGCAGAAAATTGAACACCATATATTTT.

Many counts were recorded for this clonotype. The chain links TRBV7-2 to TRBJ1-1, with 8 bases identical to TRBD1. Germline V gene lookup returns CDR1 SGHTA and CDR2 FQGNSA. V shed 5 bases and J 1 base; nucleotides not matched to a gene: 6. The CDR3 length is 15 residues. The CDR3 DNA is TGTGCCAGCAGCCCGTCGGACAGGGCGAACACTGAAGCTTTCTTT. This encodes CASSPSDRANTEAFF.

Note on this clonotype: With a much larger clone just one base away, this may be a read error. CDR3 protein: CASSAGQGNQPQHF. DNA for the CDR3: TGTGCCAGCAGTGCGGGACAGGGGAATCAGCCCCAGCATTTT. The chain links TRBV12-3 or TRBV12-4 to TRBJ1-5, with TRBD1 identical over 10 bases. This CDR3 comprises 14 residues. The V gene end was trimmed by 5 bases and the J gene end by 4 bases; junction bases not matched to a gene: 2.

This clonotype was picked up many times. V is TRBV28 and J is TRBJ2-3, with TRBD2 matching 12 bases. V shed 5 bases, J shed 0 bases, and the junction held 6 bases outside the gene matches. Germline V gene data show CDR1 as MDHEN and CDR2 as SYDVKM. This CDR3 contains 17 residues. DNA of the CDR3: TGTGCCAGCAGTGGACTAGCGGGATCAATTAGCACAGATACGCAGTATTTT. It codes for CASSGLAGSISTDTQYF.

This clonotype was seen just once. This could be a read error, since a much larger clone is one nucleotide away. This chain connects TRBV5-1 to TRBJ2-5, with 8 bases that match TRBD1. The germline V gene encodes CDR1 SGHRS and CDR2 YFSETQ. V gave up 4 bases and J gave up 8 bases; unmatched junction bases: 10. The CDR3 contains 14 residues. This CDR3 is CASSRQGYYETQYF. The CDR3 region has the DNA TGCGCCAGCAGCAGACAGGGGTACTACGAAACCCAGTACTTC.

This clonotype was found many times. The chain links TRBV2 to TRBJ2-7; D is unresolved. V gave up 8 bases and J gave up 2 bases, with 13 bases separating them. In germline, CDR1 is SNHLY, CDR2 FYNNEI. CDR3 size: 13 residues. CDR3 in amino acids: CASVVPETYEQYF. In DNA form, the CDR3 reads TGTGCCAGCGTGGTTCCTGAAACCTACGAGCAGTACTTC.

This clonotype was seen ten or more times. This chain links TRBV28 with TRBJ2-7, with 8 bases fitting TRBD2. The CDR3 totals 14 residues. The V gene end was trimmed by 2 bases and the J gene end by 9 bases; junction bases not matched to a gene: 9. Per the germline V gene, CDR1 is MDHEN and CDR2 is SYDVKM. Here the CDR3 DNA reads TGTGCCAGCAGTTTAAACGGGAGGGCTACGAGGCAGTACTTC. Residues: CASSLNGRATRQYF.

This sequence joins TRBV6-2 or TRBV6-3 and TRBJ1-5; 9 positions match TRBD1. The junction had 13 bases not matched to a gene; V was cut back by 4 bases and J by 3 bases. CDR3 size: 18 residues. Germline assignment: CDR1 MNHEY and CDR2 SVGEGT. CDR3 amino acids: CASSLTGGTSPNNQPQHF. The DNA of the CDR3 is TGTGCCAGCAGTTTAACAGGGGGCACTTCCCCGAACAATCAGCCCCAGCATTTT.

In this sample, this clonotype turned up many times. The chain recombines TRBV28 with TRBJ1-2; possibly TRBD1 for D (5 bases). Looked up from germline, CDR1 is MDHEN and CDR2 is SYDVKM. CDR3 size: 13 residues. Deletions cut 7 bases from V and 5 bases from J, with 14 bases between. The CDR3 sequence: CASNRKGKYGYTF. CDR3 DNA: TGTGCCAGCAACCGTAAGGGGAAATATGGCTACACCTTC.

This clonotype was observed many times. The chain uses TRBV29-1 and TRBJ2-2; D is possibly TRBD1 (5 bases). Between the trimmed V and J ends, which lost 6 bases and 5 bases, there was a span of 22 bases. Germline CDR1 is SQVTM and CDR2 is ANQGSEA. The CDR3 is made up of 16 amino acids. CDR3 sequence: CSVRPVTDRSTGELFF. In nucleotides, the CDR3 is TGCAGCGTGAGACCGGTGACAGATAGGAGTACCGGGGAGCTGTTTTTT.